What follows describes a single T cell receptor beta chain. The sample comes from a study of blood T cell repertoires in COVID-19. About the study: The analysed material was cDNA or gDNA that came from T cells, B-cell-depleted T cells, or PBMCs.

Germline CDR1 LGHDT, CDR2 YNNKEL (reference sequence). The CDR3 extends over 13 amino acids. The ends were cut back, 4 bases at V and 6 bases at J, with 13 bases in the middle. Original handling: Estimated nucleated cell counts came from reference gene primer amplification. Method: immunoSEQ multiplex PCR; TCRdb's copy keeps in-frame clones and lacks some. V and J calls and clone size follow that table, whereas D and trimming were derived from the DNA. The data show about 220,000 clones, roughly 75% seen once. Sequencing was performed on peripheral blood. The TCR was taken from a woman aged 70 to 79 with acute or convalescent COVID-19. This chain links TRBV3-1 (or the pseudogene TRBV3-2) with TRBJ2-7; D might be TRBD1 (6 bases). CDR3 sequence reads: CASSPQTGPEQYF. The CDR3 DNA sequence: TGTGCCAGCAGCCCCCAGACAGGTCCCGAGCAGTACTTC.